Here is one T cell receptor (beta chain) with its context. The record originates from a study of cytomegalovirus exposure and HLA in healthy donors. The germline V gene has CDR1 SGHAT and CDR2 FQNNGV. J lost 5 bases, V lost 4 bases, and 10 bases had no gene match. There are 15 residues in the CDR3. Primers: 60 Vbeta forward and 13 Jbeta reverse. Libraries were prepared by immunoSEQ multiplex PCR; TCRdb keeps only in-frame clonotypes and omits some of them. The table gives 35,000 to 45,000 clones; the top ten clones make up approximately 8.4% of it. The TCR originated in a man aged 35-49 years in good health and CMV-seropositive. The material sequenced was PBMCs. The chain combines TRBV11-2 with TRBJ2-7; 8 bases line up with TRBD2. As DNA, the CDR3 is TGTGCCAGCAGCTGGGGGGCCAGCGGGAGCAACGAGCAGTACTTC. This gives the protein CASSWGASGSNEQYF.